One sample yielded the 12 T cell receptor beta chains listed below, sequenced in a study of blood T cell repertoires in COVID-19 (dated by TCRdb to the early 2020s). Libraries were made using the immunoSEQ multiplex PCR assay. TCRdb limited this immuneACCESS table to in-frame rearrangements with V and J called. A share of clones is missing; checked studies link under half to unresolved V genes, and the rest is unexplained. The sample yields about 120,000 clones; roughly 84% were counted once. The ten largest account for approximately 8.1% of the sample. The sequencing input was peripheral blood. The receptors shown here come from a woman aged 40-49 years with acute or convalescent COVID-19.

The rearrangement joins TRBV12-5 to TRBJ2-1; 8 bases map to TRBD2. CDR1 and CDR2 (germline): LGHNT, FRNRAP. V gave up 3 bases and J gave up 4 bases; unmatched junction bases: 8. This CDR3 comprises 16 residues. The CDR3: CASGFISGGVYNEQFF. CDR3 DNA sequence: TGTGCTAGTGGTTTCATATCCGGGGGGGTATACAATGAGCAGTTCTTC.

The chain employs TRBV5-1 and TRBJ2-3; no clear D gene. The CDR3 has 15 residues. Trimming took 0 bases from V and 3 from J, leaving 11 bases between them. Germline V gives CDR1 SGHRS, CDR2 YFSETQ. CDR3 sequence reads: CASSLEARQTDTQYF. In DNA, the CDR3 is TGCGCCAGCAGCTTGGAAGCACGCCAAACAGATACGCAGTATTTT. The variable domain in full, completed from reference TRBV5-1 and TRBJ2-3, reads KAGVTQTPRYLIKTRGQQVTLSCSPISGHRSVSWYQQTPGQGLQFLFEYFSETQRNKGNFPGRFSGRQFSNSRSEMNVSTLELGDSALYLCASSLEARQTDTQYFGPGTRLTVL.

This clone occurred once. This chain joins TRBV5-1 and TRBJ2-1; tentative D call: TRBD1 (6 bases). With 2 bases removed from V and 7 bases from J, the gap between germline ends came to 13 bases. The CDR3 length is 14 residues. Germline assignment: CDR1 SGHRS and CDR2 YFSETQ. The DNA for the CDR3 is TGCGCCAGCAGCTTTAGGGGGTTCGGGAATGAGCAGTTCTTC. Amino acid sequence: CASSFRGFGNEQFF.

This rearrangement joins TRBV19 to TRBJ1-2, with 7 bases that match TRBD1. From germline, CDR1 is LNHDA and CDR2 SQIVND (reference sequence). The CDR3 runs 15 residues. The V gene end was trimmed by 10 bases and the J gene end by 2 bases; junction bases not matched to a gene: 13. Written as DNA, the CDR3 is TGTGCCACCGAGCCTGGGGACAGATCAAACTATGGCTACACCTTC. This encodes CATEPGDRSNYGYTF.

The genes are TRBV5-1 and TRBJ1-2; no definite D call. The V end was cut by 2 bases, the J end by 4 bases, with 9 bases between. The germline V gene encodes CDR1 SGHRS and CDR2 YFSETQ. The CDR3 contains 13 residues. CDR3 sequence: CASSFGEIYGYTF. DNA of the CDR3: TGCGCCAGCAGCTTCGGGGAAATCTATGGCTACACCTTC. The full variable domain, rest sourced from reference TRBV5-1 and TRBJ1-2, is KAGVTQTPRYLIKTRGQQVTLSCSPISGHRSVSWYQQTPGQGLQFLFEYFSETQRNKGNFPGRFSGRQFSNSRSEMNVSTLELGDSALYLCASSFGEIYGYTFGSGTRLTVV.

CDR3 DNA sequence: TGCGCCAGCAGTCAATCGCCCAAGGACAGCTCCATCGGGGAGACCCAGTACTTC. It codes for CASSQSPKDSSIGETQYF. The chain links TRBV23-1 to TRBJ2-5; D is perhaps TRBD1 (6 bases). TRBV23-1 is classed as an ORF, of uncertain function. The CDR3 is 18 amino acids. The V gene lost 0 bases and the J gene lost 5 bases, with 22 bases spanning the gap.

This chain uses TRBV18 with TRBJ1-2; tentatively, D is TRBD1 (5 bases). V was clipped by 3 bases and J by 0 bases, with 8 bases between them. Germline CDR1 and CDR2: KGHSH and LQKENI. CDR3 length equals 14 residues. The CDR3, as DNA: TGTGCCAGCTCACCCCAGGGCGCTAACTATGGCTACACCTTC. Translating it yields CASSPQGANYGYTF. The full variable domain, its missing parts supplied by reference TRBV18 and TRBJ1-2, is NAGVMQNPRHLVRRRGQEARLRCSPMKGHSHVYWYRQLPEEGLKFMVYLQKENIIDESGMPKERFSAEFPKEGPSILRIQQVVRGDSAAYFCASSPQGANYGYTFGSGTRLTVV.

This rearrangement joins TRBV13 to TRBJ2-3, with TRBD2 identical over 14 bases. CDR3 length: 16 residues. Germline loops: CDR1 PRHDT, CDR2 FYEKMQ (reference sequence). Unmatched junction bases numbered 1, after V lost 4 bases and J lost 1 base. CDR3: CASSWGLAGGTDTQYF. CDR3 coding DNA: TGTGCCAGCAGCTGGGGACTAGCGGGGGGCACAGATACGCAGTATTTT.

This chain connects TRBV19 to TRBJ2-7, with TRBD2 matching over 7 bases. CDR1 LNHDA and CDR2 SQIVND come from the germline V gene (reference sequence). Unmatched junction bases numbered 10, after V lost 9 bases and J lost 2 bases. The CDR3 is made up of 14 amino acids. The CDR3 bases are TGTGCCAGCAAAAGCCACGGGGGGACCTACGAGCAGTACTTC. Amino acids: CASKSHGGTYEQYF.

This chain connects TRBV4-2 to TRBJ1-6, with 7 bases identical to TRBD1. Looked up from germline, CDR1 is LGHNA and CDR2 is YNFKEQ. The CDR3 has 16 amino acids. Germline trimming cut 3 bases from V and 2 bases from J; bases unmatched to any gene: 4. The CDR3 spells CASSQVTGAYNSPLHF. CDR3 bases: TGTGCCAGCAGCCAGGTAACAGGGGCCTATAATTCACCCCTCCACTTT.

Here the CDR3 DNA reads TGTGCCAGCAGCTTCGGGGGGGCCGAGGCCGGGGAGCTGTTTTTT. It codes for CASSFGGAEAGELFF. V and J are TRBV5-4 and TRBJ2-2; TRBD2 aligns across 8 bases. Losses at the gene ends were 2 bases for V and 6 bases for J; bases not matched to a gene: 6. In germline, CDR1 is SGHNT, CDR2 YYREEE (reference sequence). The length of the CDR3 is 15 residues. The full variable domain, completed using reference TRBV5-4 and TRBJ2-2, is ETGVTQSPTHLIKTRGQQVTLRCSSQSGHNTVSWYQQALGQGPQFIFQYYREEENGRGNFPPRFSGLQFPNYSSELNVNALELDDSALYLCASSFGGAEAGELFFGEGSRLTVL.

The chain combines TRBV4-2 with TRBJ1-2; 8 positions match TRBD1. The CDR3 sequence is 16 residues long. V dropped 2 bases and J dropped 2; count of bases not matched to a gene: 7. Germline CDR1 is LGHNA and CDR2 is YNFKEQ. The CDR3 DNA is TGTGCCAGCAGCCAACCCGGACAGGGCCTGAACTATGGCTACACCTTC. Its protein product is CASSQPGQGLNYGYTF.